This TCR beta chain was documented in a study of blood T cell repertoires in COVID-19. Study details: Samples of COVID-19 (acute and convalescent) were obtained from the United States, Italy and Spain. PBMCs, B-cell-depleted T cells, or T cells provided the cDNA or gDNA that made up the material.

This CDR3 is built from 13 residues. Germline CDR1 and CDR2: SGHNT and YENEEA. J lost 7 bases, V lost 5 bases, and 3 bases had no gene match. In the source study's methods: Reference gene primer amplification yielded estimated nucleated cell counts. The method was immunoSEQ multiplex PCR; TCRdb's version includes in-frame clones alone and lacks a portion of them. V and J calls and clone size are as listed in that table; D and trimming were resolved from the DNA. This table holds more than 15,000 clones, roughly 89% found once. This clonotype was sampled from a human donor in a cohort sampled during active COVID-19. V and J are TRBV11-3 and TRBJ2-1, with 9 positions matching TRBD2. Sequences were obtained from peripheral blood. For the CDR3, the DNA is TGTGCCAGCAGCCCCAGCGGGGGGAATGAGCAGTTCTTC. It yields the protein CASSPSGGNEQFF.